This TCR beta chain originates from a study of blood T cells in healthy people across ages. Study-wide background: About one barcoded beta molecule per two T cells was captured by template switching.

Overall study findings and caveats: Among long-lived donors, naive CD4+ cells were more numerous and diversity higher than in aged donors.

This clonotype was recorded many times. Its target is unknown. A second PCR, run for roughly 7 to 12 cycles, used a sample-barcoded 5' primer plus a J-beta primer mix. Template switching added a 12-random-nucleotide identifier to every cDNA molecule. All samples gave at least 2.5 million CDR3-containing paired-end reads. TCRdb reprocessed the 5' RACE reads with MiXCR, giving one entry per CDR3 protein. The sample has fewer than 750,000 distinct CDR3 sequences, around half seen once; the top ten hold around 25%. From germline, CDR1 is DFQATT and CDR2 SNEGSKA (reference sequence). Trimming stripped 2 bases from V and 3 bases from J, with 8 bases between. The CDR3 totals 12 residues.

The chain joins TRBV20-1 to TRBJ2-7, with D uncertain. Material for sequencing was blood. This clonotype originated in an older man in good health. CDR3 sequence reads: CSARRSSYEQYF. CDR3 coding DNA: TGCAGTGCTAGAAGGTCCAGCTACGAGCAGTACTTC.